This T cell receptor (beta chain) was observed in a study of Ad26.COV2.S vaccination and SARS-CoV-2 variants. General study points: Non-spike TCR breadth was similar in vaccine and placebo recipients.

Trimming cost V 4 bases and J 1 base; bases outside gene matches: 3. The CDR3 has 14 residues. The germline CDR1 and CDR2 sequences are SGHRS and YFSETQ. The protocol was immunoSEQ multiplex PCR, while the TCRdb copy is restricted to in-frame clones and leaves out a portion. The sample includes some 450,000 clones, less than 95% of them seen just once. The treatment is: over 15 received Ad26.COV2.S at low or high dose, single or two shots; 5 received placebo; per-sample allocation not given. Sampling was performed 63 days after the first vaccine or placebo injection. Concerning this clone itself: Its matching antigen is unknown. This CDR3 is also generated by other DNA sequences in the sample.

The TCR comes from a person between 18 and 59 years old who received the Ad26.COV2.S COVID-19 vaccine or a placebo. The chain couples TRBV5-1 to TRBJ2-7, with 9 bases identical to TRBD1. The sequences come from peripheral blood, collected in a trial of Ad26.COV2.S vaccine versus placebo. This CDR3 reads CASSPGQGSYEQYF. The DNA for the CDR3 is TGCGCCAGCAGCCCGGGACAGGGATCCTACGAGCAGTACTTC.